This T cell receptor beta chain appears in the sequencing data of a study of beta chain features in type 1 diabetes (dated 2018 in TCRdb). With respect to the entire study: Mean age, gender distribution, total cell number and subset yield were not different between patients and healthy donors. A total of roughly 100 million sorted cells were examined across all samples, and the number of cells per subset was strongly correlated with RNA yield. In the study, recently diagnosed type 1 diabetes patients and matched healthy donors were compared on the TCRB repertoires of their sorted circulating CD4+ T cell subsets. Whereas all 30 or so donors provided naive and central memory subsets, regulatory and stem cell-like memory subsets were isolated from just 8 patients and about eight healthy donors.

Each donor gave one peripheral blood draw, averaging roughly 100 mL, which was collected into heparinised tubes. A BD FACSAria II and a panel including CD45RO, CCR7, CD25, CD127, CD95 and CD27 were used to sort naive, central memory, regulatory and stem cell-like memory CD4+ T cells. All sorted populations exceeded 95% purity. PBMCs were isolated right away by Lymphoprep density gradient centrifugation and were stained directly, without culture. Samples were stained and sorted in pairs, with one healthy donor and one patient per experiment, so that batch effects were minimized. The germline V gene sets CDR1 to MDHEN and CDR2 to SYDVKM. The CDR3 numbers 16 residues from cysteine through phenylalanine. The retained sequence is limited to the CDR3, 48 bases, with the frame set at the first base. The V end gives up 5 bases and the J end 2 bases, leaving 4 bases in the junction not matched to a gene. Overall results and qualifications from the work: At VDJ recombination sites, patients with type 1 diabetes made fewer insertions and deleted more nucleotides, a pattern implying thymic rearrangement abnormalities. PCR might favor shorter templates, but patient and control samples were amplified and corrected together, so any skew would affect both groups equally. In all four CD4+ subsets, TCRB CDR3 length was moderately but significantly shorter in type 1 diabetes patients. Naive, central memory and regulatory TCRB repertoires appeared to be more similar among patients than among healthy donors. Because cDNA rather than genomic DNA was sequenced, highly expressing activated cells could have been over-represented, although no difference in activation and CD3 levels was found between groups. HLA sub-analyses involved small numbers of individuals, so any influence of HLA type on TCRB rearrangement remained unresolved.

The High Capacity cDNA Reverse Transcription Kit was used to reverse transcribe all of the isolated RNA, meaning that expressed TCRB transcripts were what got sequenced. Deep immunoSEQ sequencing was applied to naive, central memory and regulatory T cell samples, giving an average of roughly 3.5 million total reads per sample. Sorted cells were lysed in RLT buffer and RNA was extracted with DNase-treated RNeasy Micro or Mini kits, depending on cell number. Each cell subset was processed separately to prevent cross-contamination, with patient and healthy donor samples processed together. TCRB sequences were amplified from cDNA with the immunoSEQ multiplex PCR, producing 87-bp fragments spanning the CDR3 region. The amplicons were sequenced using the Illumina HiSeq platform. The authors' analysis ran thus. PCR bias was corrected computationally using synthetic template baselines, and reads within Hamming distance 2 were collapsed, with unmergeable singletons discarded. Reads were aligned to IMGT to assign V, D and J genes, CDR3 length, and insertions or deletions at six rearrangement sites. Within each subset, clonotype counts were normalized to sorted cell number, after which true diversity and Gini coefficients were computed with the tcR R package. The overlap coefficient, calculated on TCRB nucleotide sequences, was used to quantify repertoire sharing. As a proxy for the pre-selection repertoire, out-of-frame TCRB sequences from naive cells were analyzed. Drawn from immuneACCESS, this table holds only the in-frame rearrangements with V and J called that TCRdb kept. Clones are partly lost; checked studies trace under half to an unresolved V gene and leave the rest unexplained. The DNA gave D and trimming, while V, J and clone size come from that table. The sample data list approximately 400,000 clones, and roughly 16% of these were observed just once. Under 0.02% of the sample rests with the top ten.

This clone has just a few counts. Its specific antigen is unknown. Base quality data are lacking; no much larger clone is found one base away. The TCR comes from a woman aged 18-35 years in good health. Sequencing used naive CD4+ T cells from blood. The label giving this sample's cell subset or site can be read as: true naive CD4+ T cells. This chain is built from TRBV28 and TRBJ2-1; 12 bases in between match TRBD2. Read as DNA, the sequence is TGTGCCAGCAGTAGGACTAGCGGGACTACCTACAATGAGCAGTTCTTC. Its coded protein is CASSRTSGTTYNEQFF.